This entry lists 5 T cell receptor beta chains sequenced from one sample in a study of blood T cells in healthy people across ages (dated by TCRdb to between 2015 and 2017). The library came from 5' RACE. TCRdb names Illumina HiSeq 2500 as the instrument used. A second 7 to 11 cycle PCR used a sample-barcoded 5' primer and a J-beta primer mix. TCRdb ran its own pipeline on the public reads, namely fastp trimming at Q25 and MiXCR clone calling, and kept in-frame beta chains. Rows are combined by CDR3 protein, so each entry shows the most common genes and DNA. This sample comprises about 1.4 million distinct CDR3 sequences, approximately 59% of them detected only once. The top ten clonotypes cover 5.5% to 8% of the sample. Specimen: blood. The receptors derive from a man aged 18 to 30 in good health.

This clonotype was observed once. V is TRBV14 and J is TRBJ1-1, with D unresolved. The germline V and J ends were trimmed by 2 bases and 8 bases, with 12 bases remaining between them. This CDR3 is 13 amino acids long. Germline V gene data show CDR1 as SGHDN and CDR2 as FVKESK. This chain's CDR3 is CASSQNREGEAFF. For the CDR3, the DNA is TGTGCCAGCAGCCAAAACCGGGAGGGAGAAGCTTTCTTT.

This clonotype was picked up one time. This rearrangement joins TRBV7-2 to TRBJ1-5, with D possibly TRBD1 on 6 matching bases. Looked up from germline, CDR1 is SGHTA and CDR2 is FQGNSA. The CDR3 is made up of 15 amino acids. V shed 3 bases and J shed 5 bases, with 14 bases lying between them. CDR3 coding DNA: TGTGCCAGCAGCTTCGGGGGGCGGCTGGATCAGCCCCAGCATTTT. Translating it yields CASSFGGRLDQPQHF.

The chain joins TRBV25-1 to TRBJ1-2; D unresolved. Per germline, CDR1 MGHDK and CDR2 SYGVNS. The CDR3 covers 15 residues. V lost 1 base and J 8 bases, leaving 17 bases between the germline ends. The CDR3 nucleotides read TGTGCCAGCAGTGAATTTGGGGTGCTGGAAAGCGGCTACACCTTC. This sequence encodes CASSEFGVLESGYTF.

The CDR3 reads CSASPSLSSEQYF. The CDR3 DNA is TGCAGTGCTAGCCCCTCCCTTTCTAGCGAGCAGTACTTC. The chain employs TRBV20-1 and TRBJ2-4; D not certain. Judging by the DNA end, TRBJ2-7 fits better; the J call may be wrong. Germline CDR1 is DFQATT and CDR2 is SNEGSKA (reference sequence). The CDR3 extends over 13 amino acids.

This clonotype has only a few counts. The chain couples TRBV6-5 to TRBJ1-2; D unresolved. CDR3 length: 15 residues. V gave up 2 bases and J gave up 0 bases, with 10 bases separating them. In germline, CDR1 is MNHEY, CDR2 SVGAGI. CDR3 nucleotides: TGTGCCAGCAGTTACGGCAGGAACTCTAACTATGGCTACACCTTC. Translation gives CASSYGRNSNYGYTF.